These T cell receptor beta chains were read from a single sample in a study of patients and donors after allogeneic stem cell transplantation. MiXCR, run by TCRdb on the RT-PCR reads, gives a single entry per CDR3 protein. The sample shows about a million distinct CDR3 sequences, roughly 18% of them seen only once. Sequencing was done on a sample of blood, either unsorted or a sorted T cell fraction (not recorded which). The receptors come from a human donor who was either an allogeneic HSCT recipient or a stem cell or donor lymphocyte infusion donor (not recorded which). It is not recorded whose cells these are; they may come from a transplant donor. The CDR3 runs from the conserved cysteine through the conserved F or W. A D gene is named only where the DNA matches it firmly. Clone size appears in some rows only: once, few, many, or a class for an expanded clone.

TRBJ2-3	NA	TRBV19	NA	TGTGCCAGTAGTGTTCTAGTAGCAGATACGCAGTATTTT	CASSVLVADTQYF
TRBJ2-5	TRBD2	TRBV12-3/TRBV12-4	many	TGTGCCAGCAGTTTTAGCGGGTACCAAGAGACCCAGTACTTC	CASSFSGYQETQYF
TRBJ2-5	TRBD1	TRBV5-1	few	TGCGCCAGCAGCTTGACAAGGGGGACAGAAGAGACCCAGTACTTC	CASSLTRGTEETQYF
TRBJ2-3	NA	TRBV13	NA	TGTGCCAGCAGCCGGTGGAGGGATACGCAGTATTTT	CASSRWRDTQYF
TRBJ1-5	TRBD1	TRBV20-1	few	TGCAGTGCCTCACGCGGGACAGCTAACCCCGGCAATCAGCCCCAGCATTTT	CSASRGTANPGNQPQHF
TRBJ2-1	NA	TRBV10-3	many	TGTGCCATCAGTGAATTCGGGGCTAGCAACCAAGTTAATGAGCAGTTCTTC	CAISEFGASNQVNEQFF
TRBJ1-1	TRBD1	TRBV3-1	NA	TGTGCCAGCAGCCAAGATGGACCCGGGACAGGGGGCTCGCTAGTCACTGAAGCTTTCTTT	CASSQDGPGTGGSLVTEAFF
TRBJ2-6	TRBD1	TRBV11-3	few	TGTGCCAGCAGCCCGGGACAGGGGAACGGGGCCAACGTCCTGACTTTC	CASSPGQGNGANVLTF
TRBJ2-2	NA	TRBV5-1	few	TGCGCCAGCAGTTTTGGCGCGGTAGACACCGGGGAGCTGTTTTTT	CASSFGAVDTGELFF
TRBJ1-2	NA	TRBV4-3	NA	TGCGCCAGCAGCCAAGCAATGGGGGCGGTCTATGGCTACACCTTC	CASSQAMGAVYGYTF
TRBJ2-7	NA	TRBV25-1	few	TGTGCCAGCAGTGAGCGTCCCGAGAAGCAGTACTTC	CASSERPEKQYF
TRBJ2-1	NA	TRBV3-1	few	TGTGCCAGCAGCCATCTGCAGGCTCTCGATGAGCAGTTCTTC	CASSHLQALDEQFF
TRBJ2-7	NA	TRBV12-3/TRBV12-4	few	TGTGCCAGCTCCCCCCAGTACTCCTACGAGCAGTACTTC	CASSPQYSYEQYF
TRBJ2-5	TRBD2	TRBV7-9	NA	TGTGCCAGCAGCTCCTGGACTAGCGGGAGGGGAGAGACCCAGTACTTC	CASSSWTSGRGETQYF
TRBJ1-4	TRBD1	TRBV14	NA	TGTGCCAGCAGCCAACTCCAGGGGGCCGGTGAAAAACTGTTTTTT	CASSQLQGAGEKLFF
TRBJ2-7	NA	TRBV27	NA	TGTGCCAGCAGTTCTCAGTTTAGGGTTTTCGACGAGCAGTACTTC	CASSSQFRVFDEQYF
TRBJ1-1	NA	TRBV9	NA	TGTGCCAGCAGCATTCAGGGCCCTGAAGCTTTCTTT	CASSIQGPEAFF
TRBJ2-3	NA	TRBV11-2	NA	TGTGCCAGCAGCCCCGGACTGCGGTCGGGTACGCAGTATTTT	CASSPGLRSGTQYF